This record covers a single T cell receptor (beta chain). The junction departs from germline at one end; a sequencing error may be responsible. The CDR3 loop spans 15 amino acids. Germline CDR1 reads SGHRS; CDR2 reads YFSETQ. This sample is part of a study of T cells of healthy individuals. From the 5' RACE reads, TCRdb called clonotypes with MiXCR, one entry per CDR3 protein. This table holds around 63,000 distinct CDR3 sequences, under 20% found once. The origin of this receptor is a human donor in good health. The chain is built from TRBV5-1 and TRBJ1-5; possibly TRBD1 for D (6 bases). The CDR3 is CASSLGAGSNQPQHF. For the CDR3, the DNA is TGTGCCAGCAGCTTGGGGGCTGGGAGCAATCAGCCCCAGCATTTT.